This TCR beta chain was obtained from a study of blood T cell repertoires in COVID-19. Across the whole study: Both acute and convalescent COVID-19 samples were obtained from the United States, Italy and Spain. Sample material is recorded as cDNA or gDNA derived from T cells, B-cell-depleted T cells, or PBMCs.

The CDR3 length is 16 residues. Germline trimming cut 0 bases from V and 5 bases from J; bases unmatched to any gene: 5. CDR1 is WSHSY, CDR2 SAAADI, per germline. The repertoire was sequenced with immunoSEQ multiplex PCR; TCRdb's copy has only in-frame clones and lacks some. The table includes about 240,000 clones, about nine tenths detected once. This chain links TRBV10-2 with TRBJ2-3; 10 bases are a match to TRBD2. The TCR was taken from a man in his sixties who had recovered from COVID-19. Sequencing input: peripheral blood. CDR3 in amino acids: CASSESGLAVGDTQYF. The CDR3 nucleotides read TGCGCCAGCAGTGAGTCTGGACTAGCGGTTGGAGATACGCAGTATTTT.